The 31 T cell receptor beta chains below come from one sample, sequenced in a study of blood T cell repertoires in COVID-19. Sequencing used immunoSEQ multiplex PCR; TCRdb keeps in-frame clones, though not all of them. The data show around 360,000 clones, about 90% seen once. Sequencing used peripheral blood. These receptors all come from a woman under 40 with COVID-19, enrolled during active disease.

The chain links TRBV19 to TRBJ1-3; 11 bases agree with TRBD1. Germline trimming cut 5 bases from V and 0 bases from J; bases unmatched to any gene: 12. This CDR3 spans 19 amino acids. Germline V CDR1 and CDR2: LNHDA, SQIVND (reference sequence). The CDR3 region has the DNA TGTGCCAGTAGTCCCCGGATTAGGACAGGGGGCTACTCTGGAAACACCATATATTTT. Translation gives CASSPRIRTGGYSGNTIYF.

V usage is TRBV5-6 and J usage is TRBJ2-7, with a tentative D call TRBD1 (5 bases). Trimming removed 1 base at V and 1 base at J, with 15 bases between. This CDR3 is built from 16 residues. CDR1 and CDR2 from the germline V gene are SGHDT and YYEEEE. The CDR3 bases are TGTGCCAGCAGCTTGTGGGGCCGAGTCCAGTCCTACGAGCAGTACTTC. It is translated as CASSLWGRVQSYEQYF.

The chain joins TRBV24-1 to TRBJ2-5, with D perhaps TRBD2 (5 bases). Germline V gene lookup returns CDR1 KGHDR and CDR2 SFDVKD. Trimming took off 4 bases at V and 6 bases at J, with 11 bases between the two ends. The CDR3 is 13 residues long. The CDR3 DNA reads TGTGCCACCAGTGAGGATAGCGTGAAGACCCAGTACTTC. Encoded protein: CATSEDSVKTQYF.

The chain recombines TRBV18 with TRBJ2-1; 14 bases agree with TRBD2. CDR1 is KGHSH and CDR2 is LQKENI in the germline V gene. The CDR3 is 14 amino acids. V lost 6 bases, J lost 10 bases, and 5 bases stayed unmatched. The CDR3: CASSQTSGRGEQFF. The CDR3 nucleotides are TGTGCCAGCTCCCAGACTAGCGGGAGGGGGGAGCAGTTCTTC.

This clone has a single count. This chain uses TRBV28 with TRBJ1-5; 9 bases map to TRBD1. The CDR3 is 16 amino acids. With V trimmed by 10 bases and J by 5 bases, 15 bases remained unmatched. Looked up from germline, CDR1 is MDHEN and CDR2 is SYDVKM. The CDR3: CAIQLAGQGFYQPQHF. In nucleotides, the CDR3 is TGTGCCATCCAACTCGCGGGACAGGGCTTCTATCAGCCCCAGCATTTT.

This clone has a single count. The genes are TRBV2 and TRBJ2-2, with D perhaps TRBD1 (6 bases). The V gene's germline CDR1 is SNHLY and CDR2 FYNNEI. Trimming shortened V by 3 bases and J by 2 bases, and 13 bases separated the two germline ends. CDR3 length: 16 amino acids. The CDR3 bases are TGTGCCAGCAGTGACATGGGGGCGGCAAACACCGGGGAGCTGTTTTTT. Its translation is CASSDMGAANTGELFF.

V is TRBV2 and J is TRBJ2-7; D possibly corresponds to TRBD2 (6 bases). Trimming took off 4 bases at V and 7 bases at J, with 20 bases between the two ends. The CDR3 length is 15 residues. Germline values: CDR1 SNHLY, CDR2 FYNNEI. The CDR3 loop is CASSGVSGITGEQYF. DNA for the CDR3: TGTGCCAGCAGTGGGGTTAGCGGCATTACGGGGGAGCAGTACTTC. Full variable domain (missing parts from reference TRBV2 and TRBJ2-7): EPEVTQTPSHQVTQMGQEVILRCVPISNHLYFYWYRQILGQKVEFLVSFYNNEISEKSEIFDDQFSVERPDGSNFTLKIRSTKLEDSAMYFCASSGVSGITGEQYFGPGTRLTVT.

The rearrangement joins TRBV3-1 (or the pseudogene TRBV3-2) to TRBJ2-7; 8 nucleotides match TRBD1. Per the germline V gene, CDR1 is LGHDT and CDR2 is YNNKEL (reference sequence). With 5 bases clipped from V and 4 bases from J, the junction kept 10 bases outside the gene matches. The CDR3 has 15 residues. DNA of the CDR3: TGTGCCAGCAGCTCACCGGGGACAGGACGATACGAGCAGTACTTC. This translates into CASSSPGTGRYEQYF.

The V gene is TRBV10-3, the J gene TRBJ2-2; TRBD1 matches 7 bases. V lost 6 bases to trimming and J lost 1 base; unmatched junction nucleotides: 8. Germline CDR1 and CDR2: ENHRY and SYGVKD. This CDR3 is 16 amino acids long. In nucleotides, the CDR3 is TGTGCCATCAGGGCCGGGTGGACAGGGAACACCGGGGAGCTGTTTTTT. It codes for CAIRAGWTGNTGELFF.

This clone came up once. The CDR3 sequence is CASSQVDRNTGELFF. CDR3 sequence (DNA): TGCGCCAGCAGCCAAGTGGACAGAAACACCGGGGAGCTGTTTTTT. This chain links TRBV4-1 with TRBJ2-2; TRBD1 might be the D (6 bases). The CDR3 length is 15 residues. Germline-derived CDR1 and CDR2 are MGHRA and YSYEKL. V was trimmed by 1 base and J by 2 bases, leaving 8 bases between them.

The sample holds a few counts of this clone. CDR3 region: CASSLGGPKNIQYF. The CDR3, as DNA: TGTGCCAGCAGCTTAGGGGGGCCCAAAAACATTCAGTACTTC. The chain links TRBV11-2 to TRBJ2-4; TRBD1 might be the D (6 bases). The CDR3 is made up of 14 amino acids. V gave up 1 base and J gave up 2 bases, with 6 bases separating them. Germline lookup yields CDR1 SGHAT and CDR2 FQNNGV.

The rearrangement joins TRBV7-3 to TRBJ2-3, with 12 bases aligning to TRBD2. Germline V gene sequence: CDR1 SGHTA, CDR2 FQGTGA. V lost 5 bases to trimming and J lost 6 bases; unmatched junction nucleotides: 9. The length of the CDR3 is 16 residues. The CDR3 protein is CASSPRTSGVNDTQYF. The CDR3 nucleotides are TGTGCCAGCAGCCCCCGGACTAGCGGGGTGAATGATACGCAGTATTTT. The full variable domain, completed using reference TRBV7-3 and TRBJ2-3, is GAGVSQTPSNKVTEKGKYVELRCDPISGHTALYWYRQSLGQGPEFLIYFQGTGAADDSGLPNDRFFAVRPEGSVSTLKIQRTERGDSAVYLCASSPRTSGVNDTQYFGPGTRLTVL.

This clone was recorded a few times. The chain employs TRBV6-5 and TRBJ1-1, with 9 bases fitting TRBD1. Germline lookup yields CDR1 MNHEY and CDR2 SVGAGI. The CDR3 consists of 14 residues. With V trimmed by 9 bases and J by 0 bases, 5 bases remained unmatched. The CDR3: CASRQGGMNTEAFF. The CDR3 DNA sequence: TGTGCCAGTAGACAGGGGGGGATGAACACTGAAGCTTTCTTT.

The CDR3 region is CASSPRWDMAYNQPQHF. CDR3 DNA: TGTGCCAGTAGCCCCAGGTGGGACATGGCTTACAATCAGCCCCAGCATTTT. V and J are TRBV19 and TRBJ1-5; tentatively, D is TRBD1 (6 bases). Trimming shortened V by 6 bases and J by 3 bases, and 21 bases separated the two germline ends. The CDR3 has 17 amino acids. Germline loops: CDR1 LNHDA, CDR2 SQIVND (reference sequence).

The CDR3: CASRFRYEQYF. The CDR3 bases are TGCGCCAGCAGATTTCGGTACGAGCAGTACTTC. The rearrangement joins TRBV10-2 to TRBJ2-7; D ambiguous. Trimming cost V 6 bases and J 4 bases, with 7 bases left between them. The length of the CDR3 is 11 residues. Germline-derived CDR1 and CDR2 are WSHSY and SAAADI.

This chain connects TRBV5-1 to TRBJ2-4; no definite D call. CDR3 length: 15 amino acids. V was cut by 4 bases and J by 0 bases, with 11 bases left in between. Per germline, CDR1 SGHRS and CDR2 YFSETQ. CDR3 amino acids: CASSVLPGAKNIQYF. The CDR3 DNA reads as TGCGCCAGCAGCGTCCTCCCGGGAGCCAAAAACATTCAGTACTTC.

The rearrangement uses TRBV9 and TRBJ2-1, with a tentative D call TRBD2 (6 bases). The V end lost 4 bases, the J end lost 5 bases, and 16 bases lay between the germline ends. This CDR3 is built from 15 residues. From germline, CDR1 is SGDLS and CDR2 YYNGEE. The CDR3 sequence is CASSKWGELNNEQFF. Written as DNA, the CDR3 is TGTGCCAGCAGCAAGTGGGGGGAGCTGAACAATGAGCAGTTCTTC.

The CDR3 DNA is TGTGCCAGCAGGAGCACCTACGAGCAGTACTTC. As protein: CASRSTYEQYF. The chain links TRBV28 to TRBJ2-7, with D uncertain. The germline V gene has CDR1 MDHEN and CDR2 SYDVKM. The CDR3 loop spans 11 amino acids. V lost 6 bases to trimming and J lost 2 bases, with 5 bases between them.

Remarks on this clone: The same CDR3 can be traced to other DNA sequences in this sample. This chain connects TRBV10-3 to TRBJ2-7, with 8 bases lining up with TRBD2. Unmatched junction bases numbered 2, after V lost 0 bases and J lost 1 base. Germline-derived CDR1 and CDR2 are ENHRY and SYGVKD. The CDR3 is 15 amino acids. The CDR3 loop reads CAISESTGGSYEQYF. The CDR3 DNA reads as TGTGCCATCAGTGAGTCGACGGGGGGGTCCTACGAGCAGTACTTC.

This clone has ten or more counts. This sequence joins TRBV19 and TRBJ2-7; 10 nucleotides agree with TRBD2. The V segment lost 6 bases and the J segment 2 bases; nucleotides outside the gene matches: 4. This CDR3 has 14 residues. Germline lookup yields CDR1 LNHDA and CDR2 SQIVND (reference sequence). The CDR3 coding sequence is TGTGCCAGTAGCCCCAGCGGGAGGGCCTACGAGCAGTACTTC. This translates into CASSPSGRAYEQYF.

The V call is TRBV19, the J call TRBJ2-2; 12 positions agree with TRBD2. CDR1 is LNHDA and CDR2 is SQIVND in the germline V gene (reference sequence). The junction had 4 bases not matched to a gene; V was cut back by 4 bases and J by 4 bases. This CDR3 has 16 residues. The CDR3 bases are TGTGCCAGTAGTACCTCGACTAGCGGGAGCACCGGGGAGCTGTTTTTT. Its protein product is CASSTSTSGSTGELFF.

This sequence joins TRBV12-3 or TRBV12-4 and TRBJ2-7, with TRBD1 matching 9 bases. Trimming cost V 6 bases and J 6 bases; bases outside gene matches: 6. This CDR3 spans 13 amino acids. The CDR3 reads CASRGDRVVEQYF. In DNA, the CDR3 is TGTGCCAGCAGAGGGGACAGGGTGGTCGAGCAGTACTTC.

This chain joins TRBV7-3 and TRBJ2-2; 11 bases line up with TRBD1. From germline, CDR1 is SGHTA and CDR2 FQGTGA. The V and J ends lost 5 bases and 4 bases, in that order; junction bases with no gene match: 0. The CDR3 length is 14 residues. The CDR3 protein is CASSGTGGTGELFF. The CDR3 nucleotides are TGTGCCAGCAGCGGGACAGGGGGCACCGGGGAGCTGTTTTTT.

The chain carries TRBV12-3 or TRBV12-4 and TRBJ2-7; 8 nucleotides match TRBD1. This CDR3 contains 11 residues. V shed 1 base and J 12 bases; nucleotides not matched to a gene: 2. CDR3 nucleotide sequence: TGTGCCAGCAGTTTAGGGGACAGGCCGTACTTC. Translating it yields CASSLGDRPYF.

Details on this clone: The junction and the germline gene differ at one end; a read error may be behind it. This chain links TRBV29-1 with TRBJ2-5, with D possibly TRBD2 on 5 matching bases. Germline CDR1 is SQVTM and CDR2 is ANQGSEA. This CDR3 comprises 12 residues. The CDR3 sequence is CNVGPGSETQYF. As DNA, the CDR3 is TGCAACGTTGGCCCGGGATCAGAGACCCAGTACTTC.

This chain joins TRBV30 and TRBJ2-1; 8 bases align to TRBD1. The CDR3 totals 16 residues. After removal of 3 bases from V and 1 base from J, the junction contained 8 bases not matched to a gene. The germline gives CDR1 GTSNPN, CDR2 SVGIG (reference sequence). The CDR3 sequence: CAWSARGQVSYNEQFF. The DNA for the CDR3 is TGTGCCTGGAGCGCGAGGGGACAGGTGTCCTACAATGAGCAGTTCTTC.

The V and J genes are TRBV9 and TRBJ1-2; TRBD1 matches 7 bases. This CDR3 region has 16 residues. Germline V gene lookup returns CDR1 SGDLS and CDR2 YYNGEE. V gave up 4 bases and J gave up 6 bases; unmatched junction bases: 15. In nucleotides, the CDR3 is TGTGCCAGCAGCTCGAGGACAGGTAGGGGGAGGAATGGCTACACCTTC. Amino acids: CASSSRTGRGRNGYTF.

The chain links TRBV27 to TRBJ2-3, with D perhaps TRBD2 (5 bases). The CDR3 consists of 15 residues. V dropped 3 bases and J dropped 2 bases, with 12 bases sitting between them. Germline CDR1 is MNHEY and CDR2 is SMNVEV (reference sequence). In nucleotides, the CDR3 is TGTGCCAGCAGTTTGGGTAGCGCCCACACAGATACGCAGTATTTT. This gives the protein CASSLGSAHTDTQYF.

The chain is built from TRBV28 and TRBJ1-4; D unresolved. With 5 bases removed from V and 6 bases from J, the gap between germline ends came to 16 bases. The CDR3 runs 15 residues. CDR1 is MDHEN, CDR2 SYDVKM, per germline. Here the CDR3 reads CASSPRGRFHEKLFF. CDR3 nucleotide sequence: TGTGCCAGCAGTCCGCGAGGCAGATTTCATGAAAAACTGTTTTTT.

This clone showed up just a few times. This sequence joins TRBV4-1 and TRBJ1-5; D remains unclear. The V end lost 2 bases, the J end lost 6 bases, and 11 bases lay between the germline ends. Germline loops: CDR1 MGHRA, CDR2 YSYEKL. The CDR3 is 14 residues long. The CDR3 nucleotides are TGCGCCAGCAGCCAAAAGCTCCGGTCTCAGCCCCAGCATTTT. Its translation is CASSQKLRSQPQHF.

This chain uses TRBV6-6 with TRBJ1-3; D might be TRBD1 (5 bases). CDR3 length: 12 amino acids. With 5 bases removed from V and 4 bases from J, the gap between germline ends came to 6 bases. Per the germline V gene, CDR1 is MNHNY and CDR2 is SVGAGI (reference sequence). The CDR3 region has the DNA TGTGCCAGCAGTCGACAGGGAAACACCATATATTTT. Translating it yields CASSRQGNTIYF.